Shown below are 19 T cell receptor beta chains from a single sample sequenced in a study of T cells expressing NK-cell markers. TCRdb re-called the 5' RACE reads and shows each CDR3 protein once, DNA omitted. This sample's clone table lists about 460,000 distinct CDR3 sequences. The sample was blood T cells: a sorted CD56 or NKG2C T cell subset, CD4+ or CD8+ T cells, or bulk PBMC T cells (not recorded which). These receptors were collected from a woman between 50 and 59 years old in good health.

The genes are TRBV6-5 and TRBJ1-3. CDR1 and CDR2 (germline): MNHEY, SVGAGI. The CDR3 has 14 amino acids. CDR3 residues: CASSPTPSGNTIYF.

The genes are TRBV4-1 and TRBJ2-1; TCRdb selects TRBD2, and the lack of DNA leaves this call unchecked. Germline values: CDR1 MGHRA, CDR2 YSYEKL. The CDR3 is 19 residues long. The CDR3 here is CASSQDKAGLAGVRRGQFF.

The chain has TRBV12-3 or TRBV12-4 and TRBJ2-1; absent DNA, TCRdb's TRBD1 call cannot be checked. The CDR3 is 16 residues long. The chain's CDR3 is CASSFYKTGGDNEQFF.

This chain connects TRBV20-1 to TRBJ2-1; the D call from TCRdb, TRBD1, cannot be confirmed without DNA. Germline V lookup: CDR1 DFQATT, CDR2 SNEGSKA (reference sequence). This CDR3 spans 12 amino acids. CDR3 protein: CSVAIGVNEQFF.

The chain is built from TRBV6-1 and TRBJ2-1; as DNA is missing, the TRBD2 call by TCRdb cannot be tested. Germline V CDR1 and CDR2: MNHNS, SASEGT. The length of the CDR3 is 14 residues. This CDR3 reads CASRGLAGASEQFF.

The chain combines TRBV5-8 with TRBJ2-1; lacking DNA, the TRBD2 call made by TCRdb goes unchecked. The CDR3 is made up of 15 amino acids. The germline CDR1 and CDR2 sequences are SGHTS and YDEGEE. CDR3 loop: CASSFSRGPPTEQFF.

V usage is TRBV12-3 or TRBV12-4 and J usage is TRBJ2-7; with no DNA, the TCRdb D assignment of TRBD1 cannot be verified. This CDR3 contains 15 residues. Here the CDR3 reads CASSPRGHLFYEQYF.

The V call is TRBV7-9, the J call TRBJ2-1. This CDR3 is built from 15 residues. Germline V gene data show CDR1 as SEHNR and CDR2 as FQNEAQ (reference sequence). CDR3: CASSLLGDQQNEQFF.

The V and J genes are TRBV27 and TRBJ2-1; TCRdb gives TRBD2 as the D gene, but with no DNA this cannot be confirmed. The CDR3 loop spans 16 amino acids. The germline V gene has CDR1 MNHEY and CDR2 SMNVEV (reference sequence). The CDR3 here is CASMRDLAGGQNEQFF.

V and J are TRBV5-5 and TRBJ2-1. CDR1 and CDR2 (germline): SGHKS, YYEKEE (reference sequence). This CDR3 comprises 12 residues. CDR3 loop: CASSFSDVEQFF.

The V call is TRBV7-2, the J call TRBJ2-2. Germline V gene data show CDR1 as SGHTA and CDR2 as FQGNSA. The CDR3 has 14 amino acids. CDR3 region: CASSAIGLTGELFF.

This chain connects TRBV27 to TRBJ1-5. Germline values: CDR1 MNHEY, CDR2 SMNVEV (reference sequence). The CDR3 sequence is 12 residues long. CDR3 region: CASGTFGQPQHF.

The gene calls are TRBV4-1 and TRBJ2-7; TCRdb reports TRBD1, a call that lacks DNA to check it against. Germline lookup yields CDR1 MGHRA and CDR2 YSYEKL. CDR3 length: 13 amino acids. The CDR3 region is CASSQTGLGEQYF.

The gene calls are TRBV20-1 and TRBJ2-5; as DNA is missing, the TRBD2 call by TCRdb cannot be tested. CDR3 length: 14 residues. Germline V CDR1 and CDR2: DFQATT, SNEGSKA (reference sequence). CDR3: CSALYSGTYLSQYF.

The CDR3 sequence: CSASYVLAGEETQYF. The chain employs TRBV20-1 and TRBJ2-5. The CDR3 loop spans 15 amino acids. CDR1 and CDR2 (germline): DFQATT, SNEGSKA (reference sequence).

This sequence joins TRBV28 and TRBJ2-5; TCRdb's D call of TRBD2 is untestable without DNA. From germline, CDR1 is MDHEN and CDR2 SYDVKM. The CDR3 totals 13 residues. The CDR3 here is CASTGEGRGTQYF.

The gene calls are TRBV3-1 and TRBJ1-2; TCRdb returns TRBD1, unconfirmable since there is no DNA. Germline V gives CDR1 LGHDT, CDR2 YNNKEL (reference sequence). The CDR3 covers 16 residues. The CDR3 spells CASSTTYAGQDYGYTF.

V usage is TRBV24-1 and J usage is TRBJ2-3. There are 12 residues in the CDR3. Germline loops: CDR1 KGHDR, CDR2 SFDVKD. The CDR3 loop reads CATSDIMGTQYF.

The chain employs TRBV5-5 and TRBJ1-5; TCRdb reports TRBD1, a call that lacks DNA to check it against. The V gene's germline CDR1 is SGHKS and CDR2 YYEKEE (reference sequence). The CDR3 length is 18 residues. The CDR3 is CASSLSIQQGLGNQPQHF. Variable domain in full (rest from reference TRBV5-5 and TRBJ1-5): DAGVTQSPTHLIKTRGQQVTLRCSPISGHKSVSWYQQVLGQGPQFIFQYYEKEERGRGNFPDRFSARQFPNYSSELNVNALLLGDSALYLCASSLSIQQGLGNQPQHFGDGTRLSIL.